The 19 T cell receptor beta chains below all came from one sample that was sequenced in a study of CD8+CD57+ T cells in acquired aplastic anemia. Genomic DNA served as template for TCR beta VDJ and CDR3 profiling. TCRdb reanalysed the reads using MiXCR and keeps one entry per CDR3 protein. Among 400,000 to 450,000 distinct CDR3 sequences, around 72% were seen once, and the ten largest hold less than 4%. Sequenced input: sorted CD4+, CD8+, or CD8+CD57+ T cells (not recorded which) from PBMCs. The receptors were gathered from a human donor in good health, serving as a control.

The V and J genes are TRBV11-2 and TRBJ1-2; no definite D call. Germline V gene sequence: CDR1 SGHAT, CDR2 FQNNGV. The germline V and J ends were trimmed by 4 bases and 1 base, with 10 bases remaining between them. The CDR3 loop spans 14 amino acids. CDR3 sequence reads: CASSSRGGNYGYTF. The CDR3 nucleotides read TGTGCCAGCAGCTCCCGAGGCGGTAACTATGGCTACACCTTC. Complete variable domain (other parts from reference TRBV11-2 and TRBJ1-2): EAGVAQSPRYKIIEKRQSVAFWCNPISGHATLYWYQQILGQGPKLLIQFQNNGVVDDSQLPKDRFSAERLKGVDSTLKIQPAKLEDSAVYLCASSSRGGNYGYTFGSGTRLTVV.

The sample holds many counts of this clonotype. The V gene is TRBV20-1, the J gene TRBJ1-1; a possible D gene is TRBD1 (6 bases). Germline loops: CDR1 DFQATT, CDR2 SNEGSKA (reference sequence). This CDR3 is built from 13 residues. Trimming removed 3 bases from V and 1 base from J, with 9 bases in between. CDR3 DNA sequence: TGCAGTGCTAGCCGGGGACAGAACACTGAAGCTTTCTTT. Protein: CSASRGQNTEAFF.

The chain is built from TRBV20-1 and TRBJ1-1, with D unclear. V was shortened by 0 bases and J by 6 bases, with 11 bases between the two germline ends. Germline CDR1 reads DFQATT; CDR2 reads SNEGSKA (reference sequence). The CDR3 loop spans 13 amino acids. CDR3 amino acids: CSARDPWGAEAFF. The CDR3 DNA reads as TGCAGTGCTAGAGATCCGTGGGGTGCTGAAGCTTTCTTT.

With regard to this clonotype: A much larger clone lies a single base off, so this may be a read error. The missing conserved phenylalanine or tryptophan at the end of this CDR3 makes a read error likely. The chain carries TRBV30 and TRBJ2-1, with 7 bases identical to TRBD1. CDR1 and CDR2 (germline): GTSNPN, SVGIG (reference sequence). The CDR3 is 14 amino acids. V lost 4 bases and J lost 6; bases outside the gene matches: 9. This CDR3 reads CAWTPGTVINEQFL. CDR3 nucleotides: TGTGCCTGGACGCCGGGGACAGTCATCAATGAGCAGTTCCTC.

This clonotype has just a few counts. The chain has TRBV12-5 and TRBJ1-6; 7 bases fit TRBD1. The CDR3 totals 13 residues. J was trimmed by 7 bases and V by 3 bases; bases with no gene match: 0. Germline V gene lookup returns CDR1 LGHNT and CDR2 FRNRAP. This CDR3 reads CASGLQGNSPLHF. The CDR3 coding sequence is TGTGCTAGTGGTTTACAGGGGAATTCACCCCTCCACTTT.

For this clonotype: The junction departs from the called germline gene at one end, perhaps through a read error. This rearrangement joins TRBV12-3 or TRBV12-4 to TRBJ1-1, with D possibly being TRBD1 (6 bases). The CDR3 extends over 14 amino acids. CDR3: CASSFRGRGTEAFF. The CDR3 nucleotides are TGTGCCAGTAGTTTCAGGGGACGGGGGACTGAAGCTTTCTTT.

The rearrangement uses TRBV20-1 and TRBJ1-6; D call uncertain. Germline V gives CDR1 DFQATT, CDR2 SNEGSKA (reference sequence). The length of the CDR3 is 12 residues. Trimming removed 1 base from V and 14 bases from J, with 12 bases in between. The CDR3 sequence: CSARANLVALHF. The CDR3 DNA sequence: TGCAGTGCTAGAGCTAACCTAGTGGCCCTCCACTTT.

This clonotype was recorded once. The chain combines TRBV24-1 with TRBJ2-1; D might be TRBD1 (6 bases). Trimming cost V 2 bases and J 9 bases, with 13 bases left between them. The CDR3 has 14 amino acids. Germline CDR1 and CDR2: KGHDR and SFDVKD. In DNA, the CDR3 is TGTGCCACCAGTGATTCCACAGGGAGCCTTGAGCAGTTCTTC. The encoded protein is CATSDSTGSLEQFF.

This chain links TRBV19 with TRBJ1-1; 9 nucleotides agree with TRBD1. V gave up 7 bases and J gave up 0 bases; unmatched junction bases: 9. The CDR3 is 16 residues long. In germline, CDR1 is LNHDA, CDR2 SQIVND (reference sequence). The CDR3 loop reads CASTNRGLSLNTEAFF. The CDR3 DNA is TGTGCCAGTACTAACAGGGGGCTTTCATTGAACACTGAAGCTTTCTTT.

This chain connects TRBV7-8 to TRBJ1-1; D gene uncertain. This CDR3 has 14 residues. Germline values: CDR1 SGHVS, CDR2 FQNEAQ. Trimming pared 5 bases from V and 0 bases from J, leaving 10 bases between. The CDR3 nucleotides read TGTGCCAGCAGCGAAAGGCGGGTGAACACTGAAGCTTTCTTT. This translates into CASSERRVNTEAFF. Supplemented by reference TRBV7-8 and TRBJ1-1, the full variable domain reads GAGVSQSPRYKVAKRGQDVALRCDPISGHVSLFWYQQALGQGPEFLTYFQNEAQLDKSGLPSDRFFAERPEGSVSTLKIQRTQQEDSAVYLCASSERRVNTEAFFGQGTRLTVV.

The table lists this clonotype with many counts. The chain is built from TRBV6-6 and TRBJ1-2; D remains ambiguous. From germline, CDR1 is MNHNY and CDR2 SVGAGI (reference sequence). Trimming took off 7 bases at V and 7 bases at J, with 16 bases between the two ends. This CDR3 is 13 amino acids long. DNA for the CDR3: TGTGCCAGCACTCTACAAAGGGTATCTGGCTACACCTTC. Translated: CASTLQRVSGYTF.

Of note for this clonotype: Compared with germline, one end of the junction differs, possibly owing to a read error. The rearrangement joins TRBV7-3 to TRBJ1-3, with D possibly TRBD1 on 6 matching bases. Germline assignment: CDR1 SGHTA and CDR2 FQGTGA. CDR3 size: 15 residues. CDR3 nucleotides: TGTGCCAACAGCCTAGGGGGATTCTCTGGAAACACCATATATTTT. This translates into CANSLGGFSGNTIYF.

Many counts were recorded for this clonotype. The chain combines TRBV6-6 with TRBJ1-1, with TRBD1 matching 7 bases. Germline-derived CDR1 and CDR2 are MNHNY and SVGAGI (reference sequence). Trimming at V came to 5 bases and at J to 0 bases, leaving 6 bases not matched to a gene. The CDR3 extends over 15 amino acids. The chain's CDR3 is CASSDLQGLNTEAFF. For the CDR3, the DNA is TGTGCCAGCAGTGACCTACAGGGGTTGAACACTGAAGCTTTCTTT.

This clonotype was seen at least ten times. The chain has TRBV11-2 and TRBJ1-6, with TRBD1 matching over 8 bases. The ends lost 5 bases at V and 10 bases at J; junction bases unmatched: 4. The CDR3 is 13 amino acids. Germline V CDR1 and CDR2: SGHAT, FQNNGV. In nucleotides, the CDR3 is TGTGCCAGCAGCCCGACAGGGGCGTCACCCCTCCACTTT. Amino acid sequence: CASSPTGASPLHF.

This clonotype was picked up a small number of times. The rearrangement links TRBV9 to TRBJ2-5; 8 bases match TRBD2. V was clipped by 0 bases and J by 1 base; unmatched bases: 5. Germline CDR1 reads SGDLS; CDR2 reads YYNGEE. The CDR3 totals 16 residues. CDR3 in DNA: TGTGCCAGCAGCGTAGGCAGCGGGGGCAGCCAAGAGACCCAGTACTTC. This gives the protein CASSVGSGGSQETQYF.

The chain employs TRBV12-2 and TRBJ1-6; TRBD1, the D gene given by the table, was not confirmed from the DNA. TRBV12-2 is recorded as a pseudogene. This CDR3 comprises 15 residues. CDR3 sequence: CASRLMRGMSSPLHF. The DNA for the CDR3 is TGTGCAAGTCGCTTAATGAGGGGTATGAGTTCACCCCTCCACTTT.

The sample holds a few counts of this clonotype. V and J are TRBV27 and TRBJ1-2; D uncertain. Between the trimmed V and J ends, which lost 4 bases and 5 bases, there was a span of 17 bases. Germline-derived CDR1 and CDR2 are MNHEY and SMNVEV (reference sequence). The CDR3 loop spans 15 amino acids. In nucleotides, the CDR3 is TGTGCCAGCAGTTCCGCCTCTCTAGGAAGATATGGCTACACCTTC. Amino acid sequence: CASSSASLGRYGYTF.

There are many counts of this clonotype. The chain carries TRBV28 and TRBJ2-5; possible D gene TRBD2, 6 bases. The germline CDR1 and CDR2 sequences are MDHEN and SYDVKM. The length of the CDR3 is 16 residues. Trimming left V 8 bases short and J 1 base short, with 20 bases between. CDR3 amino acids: CASGHNGEVSQETQYF. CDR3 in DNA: TGTGCCAGCGGACACAATGGGGAGGTGAGCCAAGAGACCCAGTACTTC.

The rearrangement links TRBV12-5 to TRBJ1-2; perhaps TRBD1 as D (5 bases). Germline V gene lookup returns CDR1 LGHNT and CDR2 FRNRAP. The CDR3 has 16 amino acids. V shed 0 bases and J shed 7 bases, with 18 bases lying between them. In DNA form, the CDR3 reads TGTGCTAGTGGTTTGGTCCGGGGAGAGGGGCTTTTTGGCTACACCTTC. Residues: CASGLVRGEGLFGYTF.